This TCR beta chain was sequenced for a study of cytomegalovirus exposure and HLA in healthy donors. General study findings and limits: TCR beta chain V- and J-gene trimming was linked, in a later analysis, to a missense variant in DCLRE1C. Several top significant clusters appeared, in a later analysis, to be linked to common viral pathogens.

About this clone itself: What it binds is unknown.

PCR involved 60 Vbeta and 13 Jbeta primers. The protocol was immunoSEQ multiplex PCR, while the TCRdb copy is restricted to in-frame clones and leaves out a portion. The profile covers 82,000 or so clones, with about 9.4% appearing a single time and approximately 23% taken by the ten largest. The sequence was obtained from a man between 60 and 75 years old in good health and CMV-seropositive. The sample was PBMCs.

The CDR3 bases are TGTGCCAGCTCACCTGGACAGGTGACAGATACGCAGTATTTT. Residues: CASSPGQVTDTQYF. V usage is TRBV18 and J usage is TRBJ2-3, with 7 positions matching TRBD1. The CDR3 extends over 14 amino acids. Germline V gives CDR1 KGHSH, CDR2 LQKENI. The ends lost 3 bases at V and 3 bases at J; junction bases unmatched: 3. The full variable domain, completed using reference TRBV18 and TRBJ2-3, is NAGVMQNPRHLVRRRGQEARLRCSPMKGHSHVYWYRQLPEEGLKFMVYLQKENIIDESGMPKERFSAEFPKEGPSILRIQQVVRGDSAAYFCASSPGQVTDTQYFGPGTRLTVL.